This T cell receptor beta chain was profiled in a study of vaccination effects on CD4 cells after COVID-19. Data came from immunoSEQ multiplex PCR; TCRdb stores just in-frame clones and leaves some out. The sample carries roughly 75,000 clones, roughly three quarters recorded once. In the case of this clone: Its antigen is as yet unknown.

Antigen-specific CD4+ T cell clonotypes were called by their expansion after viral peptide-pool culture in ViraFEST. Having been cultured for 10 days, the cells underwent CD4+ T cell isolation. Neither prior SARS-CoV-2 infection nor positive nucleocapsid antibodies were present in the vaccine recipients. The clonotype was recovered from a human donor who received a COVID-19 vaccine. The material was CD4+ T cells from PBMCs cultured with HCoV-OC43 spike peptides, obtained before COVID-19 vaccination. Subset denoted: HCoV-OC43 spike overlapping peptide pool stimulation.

CDR3 nucleotide sequence: TGTGCCAGCGCACCCCTAGCAAAGGCTAATGAGCAGTTCTTC. It yields the protein CASAPLAKANEQFF. The chain employs TRBV3-1 (or the pseudogene TRBV3-2) and TRBJ2-1; weak D call: TRBD2 (5 bases). The ends were cut back, 8 bases at V and 7 bases at J, with 18 bases in the middle. Germline V lookup: CDR1 LGHDT, CDR2 YNNKEL (reference sequence). The CDR3 totals 14 residues.